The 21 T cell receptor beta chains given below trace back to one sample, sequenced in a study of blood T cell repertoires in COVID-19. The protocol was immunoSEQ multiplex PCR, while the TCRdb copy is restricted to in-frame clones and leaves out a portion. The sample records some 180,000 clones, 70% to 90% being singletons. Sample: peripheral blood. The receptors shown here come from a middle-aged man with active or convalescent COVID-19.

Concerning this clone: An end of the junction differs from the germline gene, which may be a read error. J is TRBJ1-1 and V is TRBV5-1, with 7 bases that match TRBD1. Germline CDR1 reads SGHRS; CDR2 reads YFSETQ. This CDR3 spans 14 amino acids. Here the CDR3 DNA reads TGCGCCAGCACCTTGGGACAGCCGAACACTGAAGCTTTCTTT. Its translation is CASTLGQPNTEAFF. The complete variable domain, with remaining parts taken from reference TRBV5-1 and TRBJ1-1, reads KAGVTQTPRYLIKTRGQQVTLSCSPISGHRSVSWYQQTPGQGLQFLFEYFSETQRNKGNFPGRFSGRQFSNSRSEMNVSTLELGDSALYLCASTLGQPNTEAFFGQGTRLTVV.

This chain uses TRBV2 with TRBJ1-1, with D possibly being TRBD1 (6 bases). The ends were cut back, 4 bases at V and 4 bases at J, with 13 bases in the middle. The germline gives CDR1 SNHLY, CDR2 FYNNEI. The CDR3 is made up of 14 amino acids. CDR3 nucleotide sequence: TGTGCCAGCAGTGCAACAATACAGGGCACTGAAGCTTTCTTT. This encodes CASSATIQGTEAFF.

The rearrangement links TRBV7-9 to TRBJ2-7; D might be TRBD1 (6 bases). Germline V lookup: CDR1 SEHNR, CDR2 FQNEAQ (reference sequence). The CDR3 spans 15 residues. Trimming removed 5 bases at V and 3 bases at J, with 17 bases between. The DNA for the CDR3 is TGTGCCAGCAGCCCACGGGACACGGGGAGCTACGAGCAGTACTTC. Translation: CASSPRDTGSYEQYF.

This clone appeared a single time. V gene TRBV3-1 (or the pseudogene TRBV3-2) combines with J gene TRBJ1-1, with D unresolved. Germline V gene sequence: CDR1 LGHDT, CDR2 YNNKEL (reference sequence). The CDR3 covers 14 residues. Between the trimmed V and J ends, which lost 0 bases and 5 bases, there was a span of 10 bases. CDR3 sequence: CASSQDWAGTEAFF. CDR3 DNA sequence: TGTGCCAGCAGCCAAGATTGGGCGGGGACTGAAGCTTTCTTT.

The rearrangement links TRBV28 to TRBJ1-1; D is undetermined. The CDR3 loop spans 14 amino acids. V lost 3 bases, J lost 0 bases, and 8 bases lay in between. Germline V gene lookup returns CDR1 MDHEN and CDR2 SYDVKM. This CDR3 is CASSFGGLNTEAFF. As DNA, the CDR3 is TGTGCCAGCAGTTTCGGCGGGTTGAACACTGAAGCTTTCTTT.

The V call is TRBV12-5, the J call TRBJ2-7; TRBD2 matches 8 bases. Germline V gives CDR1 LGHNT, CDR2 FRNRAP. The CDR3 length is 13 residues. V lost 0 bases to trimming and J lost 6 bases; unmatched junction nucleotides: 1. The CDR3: CASGLVSGSEQYF. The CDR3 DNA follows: TGTGCTAGTGGTTTGGTAAGCGGGAGCGAGCAGTACTTC.

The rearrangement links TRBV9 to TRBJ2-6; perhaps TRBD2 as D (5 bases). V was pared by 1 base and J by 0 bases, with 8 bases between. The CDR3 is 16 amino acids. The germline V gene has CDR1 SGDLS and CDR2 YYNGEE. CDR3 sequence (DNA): TGTGCCAGCAGCGTACCGGGGTACTCTGGGGCCAACGTCCTGACTTTC. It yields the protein CASSVPGYSGANVLTF.

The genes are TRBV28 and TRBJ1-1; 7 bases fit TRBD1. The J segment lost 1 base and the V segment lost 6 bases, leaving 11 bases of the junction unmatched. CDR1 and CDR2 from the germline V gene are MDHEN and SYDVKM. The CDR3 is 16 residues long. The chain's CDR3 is CASRPPQGGRNTEAFF. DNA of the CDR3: TGTGCCAGCAGACCTCCCCAGGGGGGCCGGAACACTGAAGCTTTCTTT.

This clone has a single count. CDR3 DNA sequence: TGTGCCAGCAGCTTGGGACAGGGGGCCTTGGAGACCCAGTACTTC. Residues: CASSLGQGALETQYF. This sequence joins TRBV5-4 and TRBJ2-5, with 10 bases identical to TRBD1. There are 15 residues in the CDR3. Germline values: CDR1 SGHNT, CDR2 YYREEE (reference sequence). Unmatched junction bases numbered 4, after V lost 0 bases and J lost 5 bases.

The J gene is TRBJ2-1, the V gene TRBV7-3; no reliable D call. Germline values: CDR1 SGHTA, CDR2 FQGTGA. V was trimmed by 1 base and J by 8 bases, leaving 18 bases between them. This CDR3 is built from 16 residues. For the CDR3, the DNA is TGTGCCAGCAGCTTAAATTCGGCCCAACGAGGCTATGAGCAGTTCTTC. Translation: CASSLNSAQRGYEQFF. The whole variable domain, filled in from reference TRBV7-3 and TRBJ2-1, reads GAGVSQTPSNKVTEKGKYVELRCDPISGHTALYWYRQSLGQGPEFLIYFQGTGAADDSGLPNDRFFAVRPEGSVSTLKIQRTERGDSAVYLCASSLNSAQRGYEQFFGPGTRLTVL.

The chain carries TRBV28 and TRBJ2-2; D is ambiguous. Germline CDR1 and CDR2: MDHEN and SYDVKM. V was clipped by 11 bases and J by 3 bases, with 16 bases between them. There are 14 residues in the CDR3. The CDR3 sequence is CAYKSAGYTGELFF. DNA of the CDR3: TGTGCCTATAAATCGGCAGGCTACACCGGGGAGCTGTTTTTT. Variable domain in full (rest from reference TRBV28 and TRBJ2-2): DVKVTQSSRYLVKRTGEKVFLECVQDMDHENMFWYRQDPGLGLRLIYFSYDVKMKEKGDIPEGYSVSREKKERFSLILESASTNQTSMYLCAYKSAGYTGELFFGEGSRLTVL.

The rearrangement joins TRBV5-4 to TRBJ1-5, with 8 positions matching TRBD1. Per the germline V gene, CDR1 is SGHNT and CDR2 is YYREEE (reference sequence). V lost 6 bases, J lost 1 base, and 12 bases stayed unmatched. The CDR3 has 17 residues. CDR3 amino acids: CASNSIEAGGSNQPQHF. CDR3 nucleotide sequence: TGTGCCAGCAATTCTATCGAGGCAGGGGGCAGCAATCAGCCCCAGCATTTT. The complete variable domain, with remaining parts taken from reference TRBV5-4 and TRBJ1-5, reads ETGVTQSPTHLIKTRGQQVTLRCSSQSGHNTVSWYQQALGQGPQFIFQYYREEENGRGNFPPRFSGLQFPNYSSELNVNALELDDSALYLCASNSIEAGGSNQPQHFGDGTRLSIL.

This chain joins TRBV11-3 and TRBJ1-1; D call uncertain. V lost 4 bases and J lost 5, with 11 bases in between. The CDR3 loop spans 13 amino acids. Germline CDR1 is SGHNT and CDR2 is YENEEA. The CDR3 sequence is CASSSGLLTEAFF. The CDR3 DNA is TGTGCCAGCAGCTCCGGTTTATTGACTGAAGCTTTCTTT.

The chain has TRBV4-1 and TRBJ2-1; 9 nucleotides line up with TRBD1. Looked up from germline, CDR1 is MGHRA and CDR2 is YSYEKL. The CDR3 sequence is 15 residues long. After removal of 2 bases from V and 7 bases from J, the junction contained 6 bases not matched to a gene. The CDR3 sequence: CASSQSGTGYNEQFF. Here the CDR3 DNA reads TGCGCCAGCAGCCAATCGGGGACAGGGTATAATGAGCAGTTCTTC.

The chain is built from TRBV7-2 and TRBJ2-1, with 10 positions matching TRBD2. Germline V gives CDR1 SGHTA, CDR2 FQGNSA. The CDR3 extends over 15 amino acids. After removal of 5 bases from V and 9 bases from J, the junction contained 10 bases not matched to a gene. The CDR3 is CASSVLTVAGGEQFF. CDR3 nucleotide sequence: TGTGCCAGCAGCGTCTTGACCGTAGCGGGGGGTGAGCAGTTCTTC. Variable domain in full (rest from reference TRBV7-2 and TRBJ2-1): GAGVSQSPSNKVTEKGKDVELRCDPISGHTALYWYRQSLGQGLEFLIYFQGNSAPDKSGLPSDRFSAERTGGSVSTLTIQRTQQEDSAVYLCASSVLTVAGGEQFFGPGTRLTVL.

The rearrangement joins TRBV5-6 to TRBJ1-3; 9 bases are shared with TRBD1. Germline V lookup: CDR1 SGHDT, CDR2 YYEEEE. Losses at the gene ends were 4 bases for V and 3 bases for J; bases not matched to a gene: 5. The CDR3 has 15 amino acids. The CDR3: CASSEGTGIGNTIYF. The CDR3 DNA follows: TGTGCCAGCAGCGAGGGGACAGGGATTGGAAACACCATATATTTT.

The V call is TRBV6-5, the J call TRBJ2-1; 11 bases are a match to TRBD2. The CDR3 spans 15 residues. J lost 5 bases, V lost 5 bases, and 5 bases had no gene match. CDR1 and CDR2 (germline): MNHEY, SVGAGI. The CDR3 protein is CASSTSGRLNNEQFF. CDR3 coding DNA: TGTGCCAGCAGTACTAGCGGGAGACTAAACAATGAGCAGTTCTTC.

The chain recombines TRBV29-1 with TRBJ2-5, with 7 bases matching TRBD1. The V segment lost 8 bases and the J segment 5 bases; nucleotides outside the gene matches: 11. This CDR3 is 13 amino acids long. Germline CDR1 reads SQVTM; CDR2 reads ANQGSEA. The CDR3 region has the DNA TGCAGCACTCCTAACAGGGGTTCGGAGACCCAGTACTTC. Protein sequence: CSTPNRGSETQYF.

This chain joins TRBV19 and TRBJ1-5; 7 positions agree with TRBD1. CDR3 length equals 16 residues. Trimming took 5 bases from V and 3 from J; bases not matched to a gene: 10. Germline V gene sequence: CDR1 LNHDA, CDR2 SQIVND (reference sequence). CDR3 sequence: CASSPSTRGLNQPQHF. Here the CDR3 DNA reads TGTGCCAGTAGTCCCTCGACGAGGGGGCTCAATCAGCCCCAGCATTTT. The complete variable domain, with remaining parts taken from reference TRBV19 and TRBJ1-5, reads DGGITQSPKYLFRKEGQNVTLSCEQNLNHDAMYWYRQDPGQGLRLIYYSQIVNDFQKGDIAEGYSVSREKKESFPLTVTSAQKNPTAFYLCASSPSTRGLNQPQHFGDGTRLSIL.

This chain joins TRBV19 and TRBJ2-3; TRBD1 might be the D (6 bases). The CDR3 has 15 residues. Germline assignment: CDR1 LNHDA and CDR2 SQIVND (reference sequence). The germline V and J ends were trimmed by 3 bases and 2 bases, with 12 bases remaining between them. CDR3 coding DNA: TGTGCCAGTAGTATCACGGCAGGGGACACAGATACGCAGTATTTT. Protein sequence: CASSITAGDTDTQYF.

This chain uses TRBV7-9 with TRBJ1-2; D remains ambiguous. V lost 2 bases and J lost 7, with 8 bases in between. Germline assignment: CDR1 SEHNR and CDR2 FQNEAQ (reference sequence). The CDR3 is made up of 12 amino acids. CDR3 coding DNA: TGTGCCAGCAGCTTATCAGCGGGTGGCTACACCTTC. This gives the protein CASSLSAGGYTF.